A selection of T cell receptor beta chains follows, all from one sample in a study of PD-1 blockade in classical Hodgkin lymphoma. Data came from immunoSEQ multiplex PCR; TCRdb stores just in-frame clones and leaves some out. This table has tens of thousands of clones, about 89% appearing once. The starting material was peripheral blood mononuclear cells (PBMCs), obtained before the fourth cycle of nivolumab. The receptors were sampled from a human donor with classical Hodgkin lymphoma. CDR3s include the opening cysteine and the closing phenylalanine or tryptophan. A D gene is named only where the DNA matches it firmly. Only part of the rows carry a size: once, few, many, or a class if the clone is expanded.

CDR3	DNA	D	J	size	V
CASSALRSPLHF	TGTGCCAGCAGCGCCCTTCGGTCACCCCTCCACTTT	NA	TRBJ1-6	NA	TRBV13
CASSSLSRQSNYGYTF	TGTGCCAGCAGCTCTTTGTCTCGCCAATCTAACTATGGCTACACCTTC	NA	TRBJ1-2	NA	TRBV5-5
CASTVQNYGYTF	TGTGCCAGCACTGTACAGAACTATGGCTACACCTTC	NA	TRBJ1-2	NA	TRBV2
CASSHMHEQYF	TGTGCCAGCAGCCATATGCACGAGCAGTACTTC	NA	TRBJ2-7	NA	TRBV13
CAWSVLQNTEAFF	TGTGCCTGGAGTGTACTACAGAACACTGAAGCTTTCTTT	NA	TRBJ1-1	NA	TRBV30
CASSPYWAGYEQYF	TGTGCCAGCAGCCCATACTGGGCTGGCTACGAGCAGTACTTC	NA	TRBJ2-7	NA	TRBV7-9
CASSLLAGTQYF	TGTGCCAGCAGCTTGCTAGCGGGGACCCAGTACTTC	TRBD2	TRBJ2-5	NA	TRBV5-8
CASVQGATEAFF	TGTGCCAGCGTTCAGGGCGCCACTGAAGCTTTCTTT	NA	TRBJ1-1	NA	TRBV6-1
CAGAGDNAYEQYF	TGTGCCGGGGCGGGGGACAATGCCTACGAGCAGTACTTC	NA	TRBJ2-7	NA	TRBV5-4
CASSLGQGAPSEYGYTF	TGCGCCAGCAGCTTGGGACAGGGGGCCCCCTCGGAGTATGGCTACACCTTC	TRBD1	TRBJ1-2	NA	TRBV5-1
CASNLGQGSTEAFF	TGTGCCAGTAATCTAGGACAGGGGAGCACTGAAGCTTTCTTT	TRBD1	TRBJ1-1	NA	TRBV5-8
CSVTGLEEKLFF	TGCAGCGTAACAGGGCTGGAGGAAAAACTGTTTTTT	NA	TRBJ1-4	NA	TRBV29-1
CASSPLHPYEQYF	TGTGCCAGCAGCCCCCTTCATCCCTACGAGCAGTACTTC	NA	TRBJ2-7	NA	TRBV6-1
CAREGQGTGNYGYTF	TGTGCCAGAGAGGGACAGGGGACTGGAAACTATGGCTACACCTTC	TRBD1	TRBJ1-2	NA	TRBV2
CASRELAGGYNEQFF	TGTGCCAGCAGGGAACTAGCGGGGGGCTACAATGAGCAGTTCTTC	TRBD2	TRBJ2-1	NA	TRBV6-1
CASSLALLGNTEAFF	TGTGCCAGCAGCTTGGCCCTTTTGGGAAACACTGAAGCTTTCTTT	NA	TRBJ1-1	NA	TRBV5-6
CSADRQGLTDTQYF	TGCAGCGCCGATAGACAGGGGCTGACAGATACGCAGTATTTT	TRBD1	TRBJ2-3	NA	TRBV29-1
CASSALKNTEAFF	TGTGCCAGCAGCGCATTGAAAAACACTGAAGCTTTCTTT	NA	TRBJ1-1	NA	TRBV9
CASRPGWDRVEQYF	TGTGCCAGCCGACCCGGGTGGGATAGGGTCGAGCAGTACTTC	NA	TRBJ2-7	NA	TRBV7-9
CASSYAEGYQPQHF	TGTGCCAGCAGTTACGCAGAGGGTTATCAGCCCCAGCATTTT	NA	TRBJ1-5	NA	TRBV6-5
CASSVRGPYTGELFF	TGTGCCAGCAGTGTACGGGGGCCCTACACCGGGGAGCTGTTTTTT	NA	TRBJ2-2	NA	TRBV6-1
CASSLDASGGPGTQYF	TGTGCCAGCAGCTTAGACGCTAGCGGGGGTCCCGGGACGCAGTATTTT	TRBD2	TRBJ2-3	NA	TRBV11-3
CASSGEKLFF	TGTGCCAGCTCGGGGGAAAAACTGTTTTTT	NA	TRBJ1-4	NA	TRBV7-4
CASSNPGLAAVHTGELFF	TGCGCCAGCAGCAACCCGGGACTAGCGGCGGTACACACCGGGGAGCTGTTTTTT	TRBD2	TRBJ2-2	NA	TRBV5-1
CASTPTEANEKLFF	TGTGCCAGCACGCCGACGGAAGCTAATGAAAAACTGTTTTTT	NA	TRBJ1-4	NA	TRBV21-1
CASSKSSYNEQFF	TGTGCCAGCAGTAAAAGCTCCTACAATGAGCAGTTCTTC	NA	TRBJ2-1	NA	TRBV6-5
CASSEGGIFNQPQHF	TGCGCCAGCAGTGAGGGGGGAATCTTCAATCAGCCCCAGCATTTT	NA	TRBJ1-5	NA	TRBV10-2
CASSLETGAYNEQFF	TGTGCCAGCAGCTTGGAAACAGGAGCCTACAATGAGCAGTTCTTC	NA	TRBJ2-1	NA	TRBV5-5
CASGLRPTEITDTQYF	TGTGCTAGTGGTCTACGCCCGACAGAAATCACAGATACGCAGTATTTT	NA	TRBJ2-3	NA	TRBV12-5
CASSQCSGAPDEKLFF	TGCGCCAGCAGTCAATGTTCTGGAGCCCCAGATGAAAAACTGTTTTTT	NA	TRBJ1-4	few	TRBV23-1
CASSQEPGQGYEQYF	TGCGCCAGCAGCCAAGAGCCGGGACAGGGCTACGAGCAGTACTTC	TRBD1	TRBJ2-7	NA	TRBV4-1
CATTPAGYFNQPQHF	TGTGCCACCACTCCAGCAGGATATTTTAATCAGCCCCAGCATTTT	NA	TRBJ1-5	NA	TRBV19
CAWSGDRINTEAFF	TGTGCCTGGAGTGGGGACAGGATAAACACTGAAGCTTTCTTT	TRBD1	TRBJ1-1	NA	TRBV30
CASSEIGTPNYEQYF	TGTGCCAGCAGTGAAATAGGGACTCCTAACTACGAGCAGTACTTC	NA	TRBJ2-7	NA	TRBV6-1
CASSLGGFSDTQYF	TGTGCCAGCAGTTTAGGCGGGTTCTCAGATACGCAGTATTTT	NA	TRBJ2-3	NA	TRBV28
CSAVTGFGYTF	TGCAGTGCTGTGACAGGATTTGGCTACACCTTC	NA	TRBJ1-2	NA	TRBV20-1